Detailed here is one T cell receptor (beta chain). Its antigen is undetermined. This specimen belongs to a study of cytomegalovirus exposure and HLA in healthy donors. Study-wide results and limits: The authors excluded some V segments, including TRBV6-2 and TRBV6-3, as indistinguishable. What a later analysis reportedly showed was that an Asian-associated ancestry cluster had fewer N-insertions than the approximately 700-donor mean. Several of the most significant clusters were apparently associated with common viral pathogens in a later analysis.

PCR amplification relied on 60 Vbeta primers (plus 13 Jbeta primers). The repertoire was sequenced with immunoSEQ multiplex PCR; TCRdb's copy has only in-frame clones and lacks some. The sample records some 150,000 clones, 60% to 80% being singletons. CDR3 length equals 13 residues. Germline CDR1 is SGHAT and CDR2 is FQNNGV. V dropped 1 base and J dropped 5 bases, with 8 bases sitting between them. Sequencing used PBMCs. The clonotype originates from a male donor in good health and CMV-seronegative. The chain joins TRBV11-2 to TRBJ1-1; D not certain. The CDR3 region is CASSLGAGTEAFF. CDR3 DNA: TGTGCCAGCAGCTTAGGGGCGGGGACTGAAGCTTTCTTT.